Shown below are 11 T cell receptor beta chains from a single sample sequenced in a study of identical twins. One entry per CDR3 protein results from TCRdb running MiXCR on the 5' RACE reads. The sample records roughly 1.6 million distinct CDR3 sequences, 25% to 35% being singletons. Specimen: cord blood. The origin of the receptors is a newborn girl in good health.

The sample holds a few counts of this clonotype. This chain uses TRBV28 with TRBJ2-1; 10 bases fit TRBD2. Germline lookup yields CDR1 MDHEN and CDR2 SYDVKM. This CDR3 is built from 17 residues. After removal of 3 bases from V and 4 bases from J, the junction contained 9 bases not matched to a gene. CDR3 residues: CASSLGLAGAFYNEQFF. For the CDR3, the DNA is TGTGCCAGCAGTTTGGGTCTAGCGGGAGCCTTTTACAATGAGCAGTTCTTC.

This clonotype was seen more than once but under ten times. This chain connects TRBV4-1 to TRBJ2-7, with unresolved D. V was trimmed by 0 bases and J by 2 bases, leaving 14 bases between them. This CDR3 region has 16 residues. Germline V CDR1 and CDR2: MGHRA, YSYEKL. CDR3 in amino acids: CASSQDRTTFPYEQYF. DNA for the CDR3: TGCGCCAGCAGCCAAGATAGGACCACTTTTCCCTACGAGCAGTACTTC.

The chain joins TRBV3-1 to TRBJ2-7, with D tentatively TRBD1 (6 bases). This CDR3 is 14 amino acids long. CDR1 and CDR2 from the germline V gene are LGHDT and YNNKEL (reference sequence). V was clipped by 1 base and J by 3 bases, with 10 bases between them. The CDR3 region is CASSQGAGVYEQYF. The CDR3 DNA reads TGTGCCAGCAGCCAAGGGGCAGGGGTCTACGAGCAGTACTTC.

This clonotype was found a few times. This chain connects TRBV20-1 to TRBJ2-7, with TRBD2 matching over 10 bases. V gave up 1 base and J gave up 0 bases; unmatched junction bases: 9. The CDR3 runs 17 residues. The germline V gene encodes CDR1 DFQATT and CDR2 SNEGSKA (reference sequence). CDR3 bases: TGCAGTGCTAGAGTCCCAGGACTAGCGGAAAGCTCCTACGAGCAGTACTTC. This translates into CSARVPGLAESSYEQYF.

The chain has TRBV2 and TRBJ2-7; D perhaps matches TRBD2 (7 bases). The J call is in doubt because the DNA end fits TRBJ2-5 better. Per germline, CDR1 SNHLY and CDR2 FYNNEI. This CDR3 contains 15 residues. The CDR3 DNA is TGTGCCAGCAGTGCAGAGGGGGGGGGAAAAGAGACCCAGTACTTC. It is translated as CASSAEGGGKETQYF.

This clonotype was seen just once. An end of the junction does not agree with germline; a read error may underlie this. CDR3 coding DNA: TGTGCCCGCAGCCCCCGAGTTATGAGCGGGGGTTTGAATGAGCAGTTCTTC. Its protein product is CARSPRVMSGGLNEQFF. The chain uses TRBV7-2 and TRBJ2-1; the match to TRBD2 covers 8 bases. CDR3 length: 17 amino acids. The germline V gene encodes CDR1 SGHTA and CDR2 FQGNSA.

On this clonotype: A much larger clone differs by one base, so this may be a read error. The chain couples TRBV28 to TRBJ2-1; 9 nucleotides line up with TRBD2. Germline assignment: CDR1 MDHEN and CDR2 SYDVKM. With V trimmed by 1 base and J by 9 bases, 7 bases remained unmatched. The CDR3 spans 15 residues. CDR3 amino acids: CASSLLASGNSEQFF. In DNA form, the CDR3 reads TGTGCCAGCAGTTTATTAGCTAGCGGGAACAGTGAGCAGTTCTTC.

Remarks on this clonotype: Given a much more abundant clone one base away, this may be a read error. CDR3 nucleotides: TGCGCCAGCAGCTTGGAGACTAGTGGCAATGAGCGGTTCTTC. Encoded protein: CASSLETSGNERFF. This sequence joins TRBV5-1 and TRBJ2-1; weak D call: TRBD2 (6 bases). The CDR3 runs 14 residues. Germline V CDR1 and CDR2: SGHRS, YFSETQ.

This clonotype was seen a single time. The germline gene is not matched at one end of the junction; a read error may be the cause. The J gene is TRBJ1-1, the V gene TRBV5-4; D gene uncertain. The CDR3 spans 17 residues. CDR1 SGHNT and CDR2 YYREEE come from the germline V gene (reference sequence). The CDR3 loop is CACSVDGVQRMNTEAFF. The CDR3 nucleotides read TGTGCCTGCAGCGTCGACGGGGTACAAAGGATGAACACTGAAGCTTTCTTT.

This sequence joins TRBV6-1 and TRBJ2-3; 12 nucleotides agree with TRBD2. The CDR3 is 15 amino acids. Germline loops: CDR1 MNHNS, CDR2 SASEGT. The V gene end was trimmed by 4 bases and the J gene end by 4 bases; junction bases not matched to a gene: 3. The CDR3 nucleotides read TGTGCCAGCAGTGGACTAGCGGGAGCCCCAGATACGCAGTATTTT. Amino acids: CASSGLAGAPDTQYF.

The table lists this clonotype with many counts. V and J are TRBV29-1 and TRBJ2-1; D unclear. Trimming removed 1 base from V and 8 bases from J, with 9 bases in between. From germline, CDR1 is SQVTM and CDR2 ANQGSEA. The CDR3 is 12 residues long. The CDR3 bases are TGCAGCGTTGAAGCCCGAGCCGATGAGCAGTTCTTC. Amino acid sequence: CSVEARADEQFF.